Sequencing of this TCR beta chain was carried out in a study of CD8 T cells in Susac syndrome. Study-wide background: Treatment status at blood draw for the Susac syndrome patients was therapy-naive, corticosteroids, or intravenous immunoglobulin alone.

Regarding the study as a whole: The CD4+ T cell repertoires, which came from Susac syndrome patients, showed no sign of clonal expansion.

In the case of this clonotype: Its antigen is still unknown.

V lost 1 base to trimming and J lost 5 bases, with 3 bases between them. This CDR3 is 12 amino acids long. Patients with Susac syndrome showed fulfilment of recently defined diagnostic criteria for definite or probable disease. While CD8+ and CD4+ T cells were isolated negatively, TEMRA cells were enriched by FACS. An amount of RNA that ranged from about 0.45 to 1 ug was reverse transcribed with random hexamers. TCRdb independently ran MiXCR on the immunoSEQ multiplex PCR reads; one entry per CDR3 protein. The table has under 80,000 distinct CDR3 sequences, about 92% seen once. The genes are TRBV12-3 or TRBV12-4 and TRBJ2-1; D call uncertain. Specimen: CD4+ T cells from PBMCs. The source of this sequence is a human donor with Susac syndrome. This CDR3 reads CASSLGDNEQFF. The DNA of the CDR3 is TGTGCCAGCAGTTTAGGGGACAATGAGCAGTTCTTC.